The clone carrying this T cell receptor (beta chain) occurred a few times. This entry belongs to a study of quantifying T cell responses using KT2 cells. Study information: RNA was reverse transcribed with TCR alpha and beta constant-region primers.

KT2, a clone with a known TCR, was spiked into unfractionated PBMC. A range of KT2-to-PBMC ratios was made using fixed PBMC numbers. Each cDNA got a UMI-containing oligo ligated at its 3' end. An equimolar mix of RC1.1 and RC1.2 primed the beta chain across TRBC1 and TRBC2. Starting with the second PCR, alpha and beta TCR chains went through separate processing. One entry per CDR3 protein, called by TCRdb with MiXCR from the UMI-ligation and nested PCR reads. The sample shows approximately 46,000 distinct CDR3 sequences, approximately 10% of them seen only once. Per the germline V gene, CDR1 is LNHNV and CDR2 is YYDKDF (reference sequence). V was cut by 1 base and J by 7 bases, with 14 bases left in between. This CDR3 is built from 16 residues.

The chain uses TRBV15 and TRBJ1-6; no firm D call. Source material: PBMCs spiked with cells of the T cell clone KT2. This receptor was obtained from a human donor. CDR3 region: CATSRVGSRQNSPLHF. The CDR3 nucleotides read TGTGCCACCAGCAGAGTTGGTAGCAGGCAAAATTCACCCCTCCACTTT.